These T cell receptor beta chains were read from a single sample in a study of T cell changes during pregnancy in multiple sclerosis. The assay was immunoSEQ multiplex PCR, and TCRdb's table has in-frame clones only and misses some. The table has about 75,000 clones, over 85% seen once. Here the sequenced sample was CD4+ T cells from peripheral blood mononuclear cells, taken after pregnancy. These receptor sequences come from a female donor with multiple sclerosis, enrolled in a pregnancy study. The CDR3 runs from the conserved cysteine through the conserved F or W. Each record gives: V gene, clone size, J gene, D gene, CDR3 DNA, CDR3 protein. D genes are given only for firm matches. Size tells how often a clone was seen (once, few, many) or the class of an expanded clone, and some rows leave it out.

v_call: TRBV10-3; clone_size: NA; j_call: TRBJ1-5; d_call: TRBD1; cdr3_nt: TGTGCCATCAGCGATGACAGGGATCGGCAGCCCCAGCATTTT; cdr3_aa: CAISDDRDRQPQHF
v_call: TRBV6-5; clone_size: NA; j_call: TRBJ1-1; d_call: NA; cdr3_nt: TGTGCCAGCAGTTACGGGTACTCTGGAGCTGAAGCTTTCTTT; cdr3_aa: CASSYGYSGAEAFF
v_call: TRBV5-1; clone_size: NA; j_call: TRBJ2-3; d_call: NA; cdr3_nt: TGCGCCAGCAGCTTGGACTGGGGGCGCACAGATACGCAGTATTTT; cdr3_aa: CASSLDWGRTDTQYF
v_call: TRBV5-1; clone_size: NA; j_call: TRBJ2-2; d_call: NA; cdr3_nt: TGCGCCAGCAGCTTTTCCGGGAAAAGCACCGGGGAGCTGTTTTTT; cdr3_aa: CASSFSGKSTGELFF
v_call: TRBV19; clone_size: NA; j_call: TRBJ2-3; d_call: TRBD1; cdr3_nt: TGTGCCAGTAGCACTACAGGGGGCACAGATACGCAGTATTTT; cdr3_aa: CASSTTGGTDTQYF
v_call: TRBV10-3; clone_size: NA; j_call: TRBJ1-4; d_call: NA; cdr3_nt: TGTGCCATCAGCCCTCACAGAAATGAAAAACTGTTTTTT; cdr3_aa: CAISPHRNEKLFF
v_call: TRBV11-1; clone_size: NA; j_call: TRBJ2-2; d_call: TRBD1; cdr3_nt: TGTGCCAGCAGCAGCCCGACAGGGGGCCGTGCCGGGGAGCTGTTTTTT; cdr3_aa: CASSSPTGGRAGELFF
v_call: TRBV9; clone_size: NA; j_call: TRBJ1-3; d_call: NA; cdr3_nt: TGTGCCAGCAGCTCTACTACAGGGTACGCTGGAAACACCATATATTTT; cdr3_aa: CASSSTTGYAGNTIYF
v_call: TRBV5-1; clone_size: NA; j_call: TRBJ2-1; d_call: NA; cdr3_nt: TGCGCCAGCAGCTTGGTTACACGGGATGAGCAGTTCTTC; cdr3_aa: CASSLVTRDEQFF
v_call: TRBV10-3; clone_size: NA; j_call: TRBJ2-7; d_call: NA; cdr3_nt: TGTGCCATCTCCTCGCGAGGCTCCTACGAGCAGTACTTC; cdr3_aa: CAISSRGSYEQYF
v_call: TRBV4-1; clone_size: NA; j_call: TRBJ1-2; d_call: NA; cdr3_nt: TGCGCCAGCAGCCTAGGGGATTATGGCTACACCTTC; cdr3_aa: CASSLGDYGYTF
v_call: TRBV6-4; clone_size: NA; j_call: TRBJ2-3; d_call: TRBD2; cdr3_nt: TGTGCCAGCAGTGCTAGCGGAGGCACAGATACGCAGTATTTT; cdr3_aa: CASSASGGTDTQYF
v_call: TRBV7-2; clone_size: NA; j_call: TRBJ2-1; d_call: TRBD2; cdr3_nt: TGTGCCAGCGTTAAATTGGTAAGCGGGAGGAGCGACAATGAGCAGTTCTTC; cdr3_aa: CASVKLVSGRSDNEQFF
v_call: TRBV29-1; clone_size: NA; j_call: TRBJ1-1; d_call: TRBD1; cdr3_nt: TGCAGCGGGACTGGGACAGGGGTGAACACTGAAGCTTTCTTT; cdr3_aa: CSGTGTGVNTEAFF
v_call: TRBV7-6; clone_size: NA; j_call: TRBJ1-4; d_call: NA; cdr3_nt: TGTGCCAGCAGCCTACAGGGTTATAATGAAAAACTGTTTTTT; cdr3_aa: CASSLQGYNEKLFF
v_call: TRBV28; clone_size: NA; j_call: TRBJ1-5; d_call: NA; cdr3_nt: TGTGCCAGCAGTATTACAGGTTCCGGGAGCAATCAGCCCCAGCATTTT; cdr3_aa: CASSITGSGSNQPQHF
v_call: TRBV19; clone_size: NA; j_call: TRBJ1-5; d_call: NA; cdr3_nt: TGTGCCAGTAGTATTGGACTGGACTATAGCAATCAGCCCCAGCATTTT; cdr3_aa: CASSIGLDYSNQPQHF
v_call: TRBV15; clone_size: NA; j_call: TRBJ2-2; d_call: NA; cdr3_nt: TGTGCCACCAGCACCCTAGGAGCCGCGAACACCGGGGAGCTGTTTTTT; cdr3_aa: CATSTLGAANTGELFF
v_call: TRBV4-3; clone_size: NA; j_call: TRBJ1-2; d_call: TRBD1; cdr3_nt: TGCGCCAGCAGACCCGGGACAGTCGCCTCGGTTGGCTACACCTTC; cdr3_aa: CASRPGTVASVGYTF
v_call: TRBV19; clone_size: NA; j_call: TRBJ1-4; d_call: TRBD1; cdr3_nt: TGTGCCAGTAGTATGGGGACAGGGATTGAAAAACTGTTTTTT; cdr3_aa: CASSMGTGIEKLFF
v_call: TRBV5-1; clone_size: NA; j_call: TRBJ2-1; d_call: NA; cdr3_nt: TGCGCCAGCAGCCTGATGACAGACAATGAGCAGTTCTTC; cdr3_aa: CASSLMTDNEQFF
v_call: TRBV5-1; clone_size: NA; j_call: TRBJ2-3; d_call: TRBD2; cdr3_nt: TGCGCCAGTAGACTAGCGGGAGCAATTAGATATACGCAGTATTTT; cdr3_aa: CASRLAGAIRYTQYF
v_call: TRBV28; clone_size: NA; j_call: TRBJ2-3; d_call: TRBD1; cdr3_nt: TGTGCCAGCAGTTTATGGACAGGGGCTGTAACAGATACGCAGTATTTT; cdr3_aa: CASSLWTGAVTDTQYF
v_call: TRBV27; clone_size: NA; j_call: TRBJ2-3; d_call: TRBD1; cdr3_nt: TGTGCCAGCAGTCCACCTACTGTTGGGACAGCCGGGCTTCCAGATACGCAGTATTTT; cdr3_aa: CASSPPTVGTAGLPDTQYF
v_call: TRBV19; clone_size: once; j_call: TRBJ2-5; d_call: NA; cdr3_nt: TGTGCCAGTAGTCCCAGTTCGGAGACCCAGTACTTC; cdr3_aa: CASSPSSETQYF
v_call: TRBV6-1; clone_size: NA; j_call: TRBJ2-5; d_call: NA; cdr3_nt: TGTGCCAGCAGTGTCGGTGCGGAGACCCAGTACTTC; cdr3_aa: CASSVGAETQYF
v_call: TRBV9; clone_size: NA; j_call: TRBJ2-7; d_call: NA; cdr3_nt: TGTGCCAGCAGCTCGGAGGAGTTCCCCTACGAGCAGTACTTC; cdr3_aa: CASSSEEFPYEQYF
v_call: TRBV2; clone_size: NA; j_call: TRBJ2-1; d_call: TRBD2; cdr3_nt: TGTGCCAGCATATCTAGCGGGAGCTCCTACAATGAGCAGTTCTTC; cdr3_aa: CASISSGSSYNEQFF
v_call: TRBV9; clone_size: NA; j_call: TRBJ1-2; d_call: TRBD1; cdr3_nt: TGTGCCAGCAGCATGGGGACAGGGGGCAACTATGGCTACACCTTC; cdr3_aa: CASSMGTGGNYGYTF